This T cell receptor beta chain was documented in a study of control samples from healthy donors and cancer patients. The data were produced by immunoSEQ multiplex PCR, yet TCRdb's version contains in-frame clones alone and is incomplete. The profile shows around 90,000 clones, 70% to 90% of them singletons. V trimming: 2 bases; J trimming: 7 bases; junction bases outside the gene matches: 7. The CDR3 spans 14 residues. CDR1 is MNHEY, CDR2 SVGEGT, per germline. The TCR was taken from a man aged 25 to 45 in good health. Sequenced sample: blood. The chain has TRBV6-2 or TRBV6-3 and TRBJ2-7; TRBD1 matches at 8 bases. CDR3 region: CASSYDQGAKEQYF. Written as DNA, the CDR3 is TGTGCCAGCAGTTACGATCAGGGGGCGAAGGAGCAGTACTTC.